The 16 T cell receptor beta chains in this list originate from one sample, sequenced in a study of shared clonotypes between healthy human individuals. Generated by immunoSEQ multiplex PCR, the TCRdb table keeps only in-frame clones and is missing some. The sample comprises about a million clones, roughly 80% of which are singletons, and about 0.94% rests with the top ten. The sequenced sample was memory CD4+ T cells from PBMCs. Subset given: CD45RA-negative fraction. Source of these receptors: a man aged 18 to 30 in good health. Some clones in this sample may be carry-over from other donors' samples.

A single count supports this clone. At one end the junction does not follow the germline gene, possibly because of a read error. This chain connects TRBV4-2 to TRBJ1-2; 7 bases fit TRBD1. The CDR3 length is 14 residues. CDR1 and CDR2 from the germline V gene are LGHNA and YNFKEQ. This chain's CDR3 is CTSSQEWTGYGYTF. The CDR3 coding sequence is TGTACCAGCAGCCAAGAGTGGACAGGCTATGGCTACACCTTC.

DNA of the CDR3: TGCGCCAGCAGCCCCCCGAGCGGGGGTTGGGGCTACACCTTC. Its protein product is CASSPPSGGWGYTF. This sequence joins TRBV5-1 and TRBJ1-2; tentatively, D is TRBD1 (5 bases). CDR1 and CDR2 (germline): SGHRS, YFSETQ. This CDR3 is built from 14 residues. Trimming stripped 4 bases from V and 8 bases from J, with 18 bases between.

Of note for this clone: The sample contains more than one DNA sequence encoding this CDR3. The rearrangement uses TRBV5-1 and TRBJ2-5; D perhaps matches TRBD1 (6 bases). CDR3 length: 13 amino acids. Germline V CDR1 and CDR2: SGHRS, YFSETQ. Trimming took off 2 bases at V and 3 bases at J, with 8 bases between the two ends. The CDR3 sequence: CASSLQGEETQYF. As DNA, the CDR3 is TGCGCCAGCAGCTTACAGGGCGAAGAGACCCAGTACTTC.

The chain links TRBV7-2 to TRBJ2-1; D remains unclear. The ends were cut back, 5 bases at V and 4 bases at J, with 15 bases in the middle. Looked up from germline, CDR1 is SGHTA and CDR2 is FQGNSA. This CDR3 spans 15 amino acids. Here the CDR3 DNA reads TGTGCCAGCAGCCGCGCCTTTACCCCTTACAATGAGCAGTTCTTC. Protein product: CASSRAFTPYNEQFF.

CDR3 nucleotide sequence: TGTGCCAGCTCGGGTAGCGGGGTATACAATGAGCAGTTCTTC. The encoded protein is CASSGSGVYNEQFF. This rearrangement joins TRBV18 to TRBJ2-1; 8 positions agree with TRBD2. The length of the CDR3 is 14 residues. The germline V gene has CDR1 KGHSH and CDR2 LQKENI. Germline trimming cut 6 bases from V and 4 bases from J; bases unmatched to any gene: 5. The variable domain in full, completed from reference TRBV18 and TRBJ2-1, reads NAGVMQNPRHLVRRRGQEARLRCSPMKGHSHVYWYRQLPEEGLKFMVYLQKENIIDESGMPKERFSAEFPKEGPSILRIQQVVRGDSAAYFCASSGSGVYNEQFFGPGTRLTVL.

This clone was counted ten times or more. This sequence joins TRBV29-1 and TRBJ1-1; D may be TRBD1 (6 bases). CDR1 is SQVTM, CDR2 ANQGSEA, per germline. The CDR3 totals 14 residues. The V end lost 4 bases, the J end lost 4 bases, and 16 bases lay between the germline ends. The CDR3: CSVVPGGDFTEAFF. CDR3 DNA sequence: TGCAGCGTTGTACCGGGGGGCGATTTCACTGAAGCTTTCTTT.

V is TRBV5-4 and J is TRBJ2-2, with 7 positions matching TRBD2. CDR1 is SGHNT and CDR2 is YYREEE in the germline V gene (reference sequence). Losses at the gene ends were 6 bases for V and 7 bases for J; bases not matched to a gene: 15. This CDR3 comprises 16 residues. The CDR3 region is CASTPGLPLRGGELFF. DNA for the CDR3: TGTGCCAGCACCCCGGGACTACCCTTGAGAGGCGGGGAGCTGTTTTTT.

Written as DNA, the CDR3 is TGTGCCAGCAGCAACGGGAACTTCTACGAGCAGTACTTC. Translation: CASSNGNFYEQYF. The J gene is TRBJ2-7, the V gene TRBV6-5; weak D call: TRBD2 (5 bases). Germline loops: CDR1 MNHEY, CDR2 SVGAGI. This CDR3 has 13 amino acids. V shed 6 bases and J shed 3 bases, with 12 bases lying between them.

This chain joins TRBV29-1 and TRBJ1-4; D is undetermined. Germline V lookup: CDR1 SQVTM, CDR2 ANQGSEA. The CDR3 consists of 13 residues. V gave up 6 bases and J gave up 0 bases, with 8 bases separating them. CDR3 DNA: TGCAGCGTCCTACTTGCAACTAATGAAAAACTGTTTTTT. It is translated as CSVLLATNEKLFF. The variable domain in full, completed from reference TRBV29-1 and TRBJ1-4, reads SAVISQKPSRDICQRGTSLTIQCQVDSQVTMMFWYRQQPGQSLTLIATANQGSEATYESGFVIDKFPISRPNLTFSTLTVSNMSPEDSSIYLCSVLLATNEKLFFGSGTQLSVL.

This chain uses TRBV29-1 with TRBJ1-1; TRBD1 matches 7 bases. CDR3 size: 12 residues. V shed 6 bases and J 3 bases; nucleotides not matched to a gene: 4. Germline CDR1 reads SQVTM; CDR2 reads ANQGSEA. CDR3 in amino acids: CSVRTGHTEAFF. As DNA, the CDR3 is TGCAGCGTCAGGACAGGACACACTGAAGCTTTCTTT.

In this sample, this clone turned up a few times. The V call is TRBV7-7, the J call TRBJ2-2; 9 bases align to TRBD1. The length of the CDR3 is 18 residues. Germline CDR1 and CDR2: SSHAT and FNYEAQ (reference sequence). V was clipped by 0 bases and J by 5 bases; unmatched bases: 10. The CDR3: CASSLAATGGSGTGELFF. In DNA, the CDR3 is TGTGCCAGCAGCTTAGCCGCCACAGGGGGCTCGGGGACCGGGGAGCTGTTTTTT.

Concerning this clone: Within the sample, other DNA sequences also encode this same CDR3. The chain links TRBV11-2 to TRBJ2-3; a weak D match, TRBD2 (5 bases). V was shortened by 5 bases and J by 0 bases, with 12 bases between the two germline ends. This CDR3 region has 15 residues. From germline, CDR1 is SGHAT and CDR2 FQNNGV. CDR3 in amino acids: CASSRTGTSTDTQYF. The DNA for the CDR3 is TGTGCCAGCAGCCGGACGGGAACTAGCACAGATACGCAGTATTTT.

This clone appeared a few times. At the DNA level, this CDR3 is encoded by other sequences in the same sample as well. The CDR3 here is CASSLFTGELFF. Here the CDR3 DNA reads TGTGCCAGCAGCTTATTCACCGGGGAGCTGTTTTTT. The rearrangement links TRBV5-6 to TRBJ2-2; unclear D gene. Trimming took 2 bases from V and 4 from J, leaving 3 bases between them. The CDR3 contains 12 residues. Looked up from germline, CDR1 is SGHDT and CDR2 is YYEEEE.

The chain has TRBV18 and TRBJ2-7; no definite D call. This CDR3 has 14 amino acids. The germline CDR1 and CDR2 sequences are KGHSH and LQKENI. With 2 bases removed from V and 0 bases from J, the gap between germline ends came to 8 bases. The CDR3 nucleotides are TGTGCCAGCTCACCAACGGGCCTCTCCTACGAGCAGTACTTC. Amino acids: CASSPTGLSYEQYF.

The table lists this clone with a few counts. This could be a read error, since a much larger clone is one nucleotide away. Other DNA sequences of this sample code for an identical CDR3. This chain connects TRBV30 to TRBJ1-1; D remains ambiguous. Germline V lookup: CDR1 GTSNPN, CDR2 SVGIG (reference sequence). This CDR3 comprises 14 residues. The chain's CDR3 is CAWSVRGINTEAFF. The DNA for the CDR3 is TGTGCATGGAGTGTGAGAGGGATAAACACTGAAGCTTTCTTT. The whole variable domain, remainder taken from reference TRBV30 and TRBJ1-1, is SQTIHQWPATLVQPVGSPLSLECTVEGTSNPNLYWYRQAAGRGLQLLFYSVGIGQISSEVPQNLSASRPQDRQFILSSKKLLLSDSGFYLCAWSVRGINTEAFFGQGTRLTVV.

The rearrangement uses TRBV15 and TRBJ2-7; D remains unclear. The V and J ends lost 3 bases and 1 base respectively, with 16 bases between them. CDR1 and CDR2 from the germline V gene are LNHNV and YYDKDF (reference sequence). The CDR3 consists of 16 residues. The CDR3 nucleotides read TGTGCCACCAGCAGGCCGAGTGCGACCGCTTCCTACGAGCAGTACTTC. This codes for CATSRPSATASYEQYF.